This T cell receptor beta chain was obtained from a study of identical twins. General study findings and limits: Whereas memory repertoires showed no such difference, abundant cord blood beta clonotypes carried fewer insertions. The conclusions drew on cross-sectional statistical analysis instead of tracking the same donors. Excess twin sharing in beta out-of-frame sequences was weaker.

This CDR3 is built from 16 residues. Germline assignment: CDR1 MGHRA and CDR2 YSYEKL. The germline V and J ends were trimmed by 1 base and 6 bases, with 18 bases remaining between them. To note about this clonotype: What it binds is unknown.

Using its own MiXCR run on the 5' RACE reads, TCRdb lists one record per CDR3 protein. This sample yields around 490,000 distinct CDR3 sequences, of which around 24% are seen a single time; approximately 0.49% belongs to the top ten. Only healthy Caucasians were included as donors. Separately, the same data were catalogued under a study of yellow fever vaccine responses in identical twins.

The chain is built from TRBV4-1 and TRBJ1-1, with D perhaps TRBD1 (6 bases). The sequence derives from a woman aged 18 to 35 in good health. The specimen was CD4+ T cells sorted from blood. DNA for the CDR3: TGCGCCAGCAGCCAAGGGAGGCTCCGGGGGGCGGCTGAAGCTTTCTTT. Its protein is CASSQGRLRGAAEAFF.